The sequence of this T cell receptor beta chain was determined in a study of shared clonotypes between healthy human individuals. Findings and caveats of the study: Specimens sampled were limited to blood, with tissue repertoires likely differing. Memory subsets had estimated richness that was generally smaller than that of naive subsets. Four donors held about 5.1% of naive CD4 clonotypes in common.

Original processing methods: ImmunoSEQ supplied junction-only sequences lacking quality scores, so filtering was different. Method: immunoSEQ multiplex PCR; TCRdb's copy keeps in-frame clones and lacks some. V and J calls and clone size are as listed in that table; D and trimming were resolved from the DNA. The sample yields roughly 720,000 clones, less than 95% seen once. Turning to this clone: Antigen specificity is unknown.

Sequencing was performed on memory CD8+ T cells from PBMCs. Stated subset: CD45RO+ cells pooled with CCR7-negative TemRA cells. The receptor was isolated from a man between 18 and 29 years old in good health. Some clones in this sample may be carry-over from other donors' samples.

This CDR3 is CASSYSWGELAGELFF. The CDR3 DNA reads TGTGCCAGCAGTTACTCGTGGGGGGAGTTGGCCGGGGAGCTGTTTTTT. The chain carries TRBV6-5 and TRBJ2-2; tentatively, D is TRBD2 (6 bases). Germline lookup yields CDR1 MNHEY and CDR2 SVGAGI. V lost 0 bases, J lost 6 bases, and 14 bases lay in between. The CDR3 consists of 16 residues.